This TCR beta chain was sequenced for a study of cytomegalovirus exposure and HLA in healthy donors (TCRdb year 2017). For the study in its entirety: According to an earlier analysis of several hundred of the donors, some 180 million T cells yielded 90 million to 130 million unique TCR beta sequences and 276 Gb of sequence data. Approximately 330 gigabases of sequencing data and around 80 million unique TCR sequences made up an early release that covered roughly 670 HLA-typed donors. Of the 350 to 400 genotyped donors, approximately 83% fell in the genetic ancestry cluster associated with self-reported Caucasian donors. The study aimed to test whether signatures of past pathogen exposure could be identified by cataloging public T cell receptors. The study profiled the T cell repertoires of around 700 subjects by immunosequencing and related them to cytomegalovirus serostatus. A separate validation cohort of some 130 different subjects was used in addition to the roughly 670-subject first cohort. To predict cytomegalovirus infection status, the study combined high-throughput TCR immunosequencing, statistical association of individual TCRs with disease status, and machine learning. A later analysis re-examined previously published TCR beta repertoires from around 670 donors and added high-resolution HLA genotyping to investigate patterns of TCR occurrence. Rather than using new phenotypic data, the later analysis identified candidate immune exposures from TCR beta sequences and from how often those sequences occurred across donors. An earlier analysis of approximately 630 of the donors applied high-throughput TCR beta sequencing to assess whether each TCR beta V gene segment acted as functional or pseudogenic. Alongside the repertoire data, information on donor age, sex, ethnicity and CMV serostatus was compiled. A later genetic analysis took genome-wide SNP genotypes for 398 of the 666 donors and used that subset as a discovery cohort. All discovery cohort repertoires had been generated on a single sequencing platform. Class I and class II HLA loci were covered by the typing at four-digit resolution. The number of donors typed differed by locus, with 629-630 for A, B, C, DRB1 and DQB1, around 500 for DQA1, 600 to 610 for DPA1, and approximately 470 for DPB1. Several DR-DQ haplotypes were treated as single units for association and clustering because of strong linkage in the cohort. Among around 400 genotyped donors of the cohort, an average of roughly 230,000 unique TCR beta nucleotide sequences was sequenced per donor, of which about 19% were non-productive. Summary of the overall study and its limitations: For the cohort, immune exposure information was limited to CMV serostatus. A later analysis reported that several top co-occurrence clusters appeared linked to parvovirus B19, influenza, CMV and Epstein-Barr virus. In vitro tests confirmed that three of the cytomegalovirus-associated TCR beta chains recognize cytomegalovirus antigens. A further reported finding was that TCR beta sequences accurately predicted the HLA-A and HLA-B alleles for most subjects in the first cohort. In a later genetic analysis, a missense DCLRE1C variant was associated with V-gene and J-gene trimming of TCR beta chains, and the association was replicated in an independent cohort. The presence/absence analyses assumed that sequencing depth was roughly uniform across donors, and that assumption may not be true. Some IMGT-functional V segments, including TRBV6-2 and TRBV6-3, could not be told apart with the 87-base-pair reads, so those segments were excluded. According to a later genetic analysis, donors in an Asian-associated ancestry cluster had fewer N-insertions in productive TCRs than the roughly 700-donor mean. HLA typing was unavailable for some donors at each locus, so association tests used only the typed subset. An earlier analysis of around 540 of the donors showed that most TCR beta V segments appeared in productive rearrangements either about 90% or about 30% of the time, which broadly matched IMGT annotations. In a later analysis, the rate of TCR association differed among HLA loci, with DRB1 alleles having the most associated TCRs and HLA-C alleles having the fewest. In this cohort, only TCR beta chains were sequenced, and detectable features were limited by the absence of alpha or paired-chain data. Linkage disequilibrium might explain the correlated functional status among segregating V segments, but an unknown experimental factor could not be ruled out. The authors suggested that the approach could potentially be generalized to other disease states and immunological phenotypes. A later analysis found that HLA-associated TCR beta chains were more clonally expanded and had lower generation probabilities than equally common non-associated chains. Assigning TCR associations to individual alleles was difficult when HLA alleles, especially DR and DQ, strongly co-occurred. The sequencing pipeline was judged likely to have produced a cluster of highly shared sequence variants as a technical artifact. In the study, 164 TCR beta chains were listed as associated with cytomegalovirus. A later analysis associated some 17,000 TCR beta sequences with specific HLA alleles at a false discovery rate of 0.05. Because counts were too low, 15 to 20 rarely observed V segments, including chromosome 9 orphons, were excluded from the earlier analysis of 587 of the donors. According to a later analysis, most CMV-associated TCR beta chains appeared to be HLA-restricted, and the HLA associations seemed to be driven largely by CMV exposure. Across donors, most TCR sequences were observed very rarely, whereas some public TCRs were present in many individuals. The classifier was reported to diagnose cytomegalovirus status with high specificity and sensitivity in both the original cohort and the validation cohort.

V and J lose 5 bases and 6 bases, and a span of 16 bases separates them. As encoded in the germline V gene (reference sequence), CDR1 is MNHNY while CDR2 is SVGAGI. The CDR3 covers 14 residues, taking in both the cysteine and the phenylalanine. Just CDR3 DNA is preserved here, 42 bases in frame from base 1. The library was built by means of the immunoSEQ multiplex PCR assay. A mixture of 60 forward primers for TCR Vbeta segments and 13 reverse primers for TCR Jbeta segments was used in the multiplex PCR. The CDR3 region of rearranged TCR beta genes was amplified from genomic DNA with a multiplex PCR assay. Amplified TCR beta libraries were sequenced as 87-base-pair reads on the Illumina HiSeq System. The original pipeline was this. A later analysis tallied around 80 million unique TCR beta chains across the approximately 670 repertoires, and around 10 million of those chains were shared by two or more donors. Raw reads were error-corrected and collapsed into unique sequences with a nearest-neighbor algorithm that merged closely related sequences to remove PCR and sequencing errors. CDR3 sequences were aligned to IMGT reference sequences to assign V, D and J gene segments. For a sequence to be retained, at least a six-nucleotide match to both a V gene segment and a J gene segment was required. Rearrangements were classified as productive when the CDR3 lacked stop codons and remained in frame with V and J, and all other rearrangements were classified as non-productive. CDR3 was defined according to IMGT convention as the region running from the second conserved V-encoded cysteine to the conserved J-encoded phenylalanine. Sequences without an unambiguous match to a single V gene segment were excluded from the earlier analysis of about 600 of the donors. An earlier analysis of under 750 of the donors called V segments functional above 56.7% productive rearrangements and segregating when the between-donor standard deviation exceeded 5%. A statistical classification framework was built to diagnose cytomegalovirus status from the catalog of TCR beta chain sequences. A later analysis assigned V and J genes by comparing TCR nucleotide sequences with IMGT/GENE-DB human TR gene sequences. In a later analysis, CDR3 sequences and most-parsimonious VDJ recombination scenarios were assigned using the TCRdist pipeline. In a later analysis, each TCR beta chain was defined by its CDR3 amino acid sequence together with its V-gene family, and reads without a unique V-gene family were excluded. As a way to deal with suspected cross-contamination and a sequencing artifact, a later analysis dropped roughly 600 nucleotide sequences that were highly shared and had low generation probability. For each public chain, a later analysis derived a clonal expansion index from normalized ranks of inferred template counts within each repertoire. A later analysis computed generation probabilities with a VDJ recombination model fitted to out-of-frame rearrangements, and checked the results against IGoR. In a later analysis, hypergeometric tests were used to score TCR-TCR, TCR-HLA and TCR-CMV co-occurrence, with a repertoire-size bias correction applied to TCR pairs. In a later analysis, false discovery rates were estimated by permuting HLA or CMV assignments 20 times. In a later analysis, co-occurring TCRs were grouped using DBSCAN, and TCRdist sequence similarity was added for clustering within HLA-allele-positive subsets. Repertoires with fewer than 30,000 or more than 120,000 public chains were left out of co-occurrence clustering, as were roughly five repertoires with anomalous nucleotide sharing. TCRdb took this table from immuneACCESS and kept in-frame rearrangements with V and J called. Such tables lack part of the clones; where checked against another copy, unresolved V genes explain under half of the gap, and the rest is unexplained. Clone size and V and J calls were adopted from that table, with D and trimming inferred from the DNA. The sample includes under 150,000 clones, with about 75% observed a single time. The ten most abundant clones make up roughly 1.3% of the sample.

The cohort was made up of hundreds of healthy bone marrow donors. At the time of sampling, all cohort members were nominally healthy, though unrecorded immune exposures were likely present. The donor tested CMV seronegative, placing the donor among the approximately 400 seronegative members of the cohort. A peripheral blood sample was provided by each donor, and peripheral blood mononuclear cells were used for TCR beta sequencing. Genomic DNA extraction from the blood cell samples was performed with the Qiagen DNeasy Blood Extraction Kit. For this clone: Its antigen remains unidentified. Base qualities are missing; no much larger clone stands one base away.

The clonotype originates from a woman aged 40-49 years in good health and CMV-seronegative. The sequence is built from TRBV6-6 and TRBJ1-2; the D gene cannot be resolved reliably. The sample was PBMCs. The nucleotide sequence is TGTGCCAGCAGTACCGGACTGCTATCTAATGGCTACACCTTC. Its translation reads: CASSTGLLSNGYTF.